This TCR beta chain was sequenced during a study of cytomegalovirus exposure and HLA in healthy donors. PCR involved 60 Vbeta and 13 Jbeta primers. Produced via immunoSEQ multiplex PCR; TCRdb's table is partial and in-frame only. This sample carries about 200,000 clones, over 75% of them seen once, and the ten largest clones take approximately 0.092%. This CDR3 is 13 amino acids long. Trimming removed 5 bases at V and 6 bases at J, with 10 bases between. CDR1 and CDR2 from the germline V gene are KGHSH and LQKENI. The chain employs TRBV18 and TRBJ2-2, with a possible D match to TRBD1 (5 bases). Sequenced: PBMCs. This sequence was found in a boy younger than 10 in good health and CMV-seronegative. CDR3 coding DNA: TGTGCCAGCTCAACCGGACAAGCCGGGGAGCTGTTTTTT. Protein: CASSTGQAGELFF.